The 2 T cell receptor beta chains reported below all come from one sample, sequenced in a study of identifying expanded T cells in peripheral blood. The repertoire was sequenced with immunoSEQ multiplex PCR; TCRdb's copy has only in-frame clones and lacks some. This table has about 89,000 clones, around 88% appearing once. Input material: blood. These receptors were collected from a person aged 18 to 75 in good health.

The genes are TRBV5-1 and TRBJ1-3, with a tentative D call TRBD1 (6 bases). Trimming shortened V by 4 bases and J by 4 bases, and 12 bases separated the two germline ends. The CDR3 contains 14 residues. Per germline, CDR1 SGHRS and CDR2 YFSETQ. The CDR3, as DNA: TGCGCCAGCAGCATCGGGACATTCGGAAACACCATATATTTT. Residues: CASSIGTFGNTIYF. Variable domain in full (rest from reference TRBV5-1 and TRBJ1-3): KAGVTQTPRYLIKTRGQQVTLSCSPISGHRSVSWYQQTPGQGLQFLFEYFSETQRNKGNFPGRFSGRQFSNSRSEMNVSTLELGDSALYLCASSIGTFGNTIYFGEGSWLTVV.

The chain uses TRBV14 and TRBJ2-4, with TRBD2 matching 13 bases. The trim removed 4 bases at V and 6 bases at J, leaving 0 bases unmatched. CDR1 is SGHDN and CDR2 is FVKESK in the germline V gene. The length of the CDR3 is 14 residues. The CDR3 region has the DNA TGTGCCAGCAGCCGGACTAGCGGGAGAAACATTCAGTACTTC. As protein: CASSRTSGRNIQYF.